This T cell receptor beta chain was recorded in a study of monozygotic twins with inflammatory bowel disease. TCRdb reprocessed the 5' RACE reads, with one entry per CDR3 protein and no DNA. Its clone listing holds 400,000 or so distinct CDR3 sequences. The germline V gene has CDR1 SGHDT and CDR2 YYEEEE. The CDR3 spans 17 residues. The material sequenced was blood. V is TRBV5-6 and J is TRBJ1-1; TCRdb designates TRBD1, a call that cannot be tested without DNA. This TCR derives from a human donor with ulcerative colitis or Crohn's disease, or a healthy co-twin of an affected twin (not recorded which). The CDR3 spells CASSLGGTAWTTSVAFF.